A single sample is the source of the 23 T cell receptor beta chains below, sequenced in a study of blood T cells in healthy people across ages. A second PCR of 7 to 11 cycles used a sample-barcoded 5' primer and a J-beta primer mix. TCRdb reanalysed the 5' RACE reads using MiXCR and keeps one entry per CDR3 protein. The sample lists about 680,000 distinct CDR3 sequences; around 45% were seen once. The specimen sequenced was blood. All receptors derive from a woman aged 55-69 years in good health.

The V and J genes are TRBV7-3 and TRBJ2-5; 13 bases align to TRBD2. V trimming: 5 bases; J trimming: 11 bases; junction bases outside the gene matches: 11. CDR1 SGHTA and CDR2 FQGTGA come from the germline V gene. The CDR3 loop spans 15 amino acids. The CDR3 DNA sequence: TGTGCCAGCAGCCCTCGACCCGGGACTAGCGGGGAGCAGTACTTC. This translates into CASSPRPGTSGEQYF.

This clonotype appeared a few times. This chain uses TRBV28 with TRBJ1-6, with D possibly TRBD1 on 5 matching bases. The CDR3 is 15 residues long. Per germline, CDR1 MDHEN and CDR2 SYDVKM. V lost 7 bases and J 9 bases, leaving 19 bases between the germline ends. CDR3 bases: TGTGCCAGCACTTCACCCGTAGGGACTGCTTCACCCCTCCACTTT. Translating gives CASTSPVGTASPLHF.

V gene TRBV12-3 or TRBV12-4 combines with J gene TRBJ2-6; the D call may be TRBD1 or TRBD2 (5 bases each). CDR3 length: 19 residues. Trimming took off 5 bases at V and 0 bases at J, with 20 bases between the two ends. CDR3 protein: CASSPHPGRTDSGANVLTF. The CDR3 bases are TGTGCCAGCAGTCCACATCCGGGACGGACTGACTCTGGGGCCAACGTCCTGACTTTC.

This sequence joins TRBV25-1 and TRBJ1-1; a possible D gene is TRBD1 (6 bases). The CDR3 covers 14 residues. Trimming stripped 6 bases from V and 11 bases from J, with 22 bases between. Per the germline V gene, CDR1 is MGHDK and CDR2 is SYGVNS. The CDR3 here is CASRPRGGGTRAFF. The CDR3 coding sequence is TGTGCCAGCAGGCCGAGGGGGGGCGGGACGCGGGCTTTCTTT. The whole variable domain, filled in from reference TRBV25-1 and TRBJ1-1, reads EADIYQTPRYLVIGTGKKITLECSQTMGHDKMYWYQQDPGMELHLIHYSYGVNSTEKGDLSSESTVSRIRTEHFPLTLESARPSHTSQYLCASRPRGGGTRAFFGQGTRLTVV.

This chain connects TRBV7-2 to TRBJ2-3, with 8 positions matching TRBD1. Germline V gives CDR1 SGHTA, CDR2 FQGNSA. The J segment lost 7 bases and the V segment lost 6 bases, leaving 12 bases of the junction unmatched. This CDR3 region has 15 residues. The CDR3 spells CASSSDRVIANTQYF. CDR3 bases: TGTGCCAGCAGTTCGGACAGGGTGATTGCAAATACGCAGTATTTT.

This clonotype has ten or more counts. V gene TRBV9 combines with J gene TRBJ2-4; 8 bases align to TRBD1. The CDR3 spans 15 residues. In germline, CDR1 is SGDLS, CDR2 YYNGEE. After removal of 4 bases from V and 6 bases from J, the junction contained 9 bases not matched to a gene. Here the CDR3 DNA reads TGTGCCAGCAGCCCCCCAGGGGGCGGTGGAAACATTCAGTACTTC. Translated: CASSPPGGGGNIQYF.

The V call is TRBV20-1, the J call TRBJ1-2, with D uncertain. CDR3 length: 12 amino acids. Trimming shortened V by 6 bases and J by 4 bases, and 12 bases separated the two germline ends. Germline CDR1 DFQATT, CDR2 SNEGSKA (reference sequence). The CDR3 nucleotides read TGCAGTGCCGCGTTTCCGAGCTATGGCTACACCTTC. This translates into CSAAFPSYGYTF.

The sample holds a few counts of this clonotype. This chain links TRBV9 with TRBJ2-7, with D possibly TRBD1 on 6 matching bases. The CDR3 contains 16 residues. The ends were cut back, 2 bases at V and 5 bases at J, with 20 bases in the middle. Germline V lookup: CDR1 SGDLS, CDR2 YYNGEE. CDR3 residues: CASSVDSGANTHEQYF. The CDR3 DNA reads TGTGCCAGCAGCGTCGACTCAGGGGCAAACACACACGAGCAGTACTTC.

This chain connects TRBV20-1 to TRBJ2-1; 14 bases agree with TRBD2. CDR3 length: 16 amino acids. V shed 1 base and J 12 bases; nucleotides not matched to a gene: 11. The V gene's germline CDR1 is DFQATT and CDR2 SNEGSKA (reference sequence). CDR3 protein: CSARVPGLAGAGPQFF. The CDR3 DNA is TGCAGTGCTAGAGTGCCGGGACTAGCGGGAGCGGGGCCGCAGTTCTTC.

V and J are TRBV5-1 and TRBJ1-6; possibly TRBD1 for D (6 bases). V gave up 5 bases and J gave up 8 bases, with 17 bases separating them. Germline V gene sequence: CDR1 SGHRS, CDR2 YFSETQ. The CDR3 runs 15 residues. The CDR3 region is CASSPAGERDSPLHF. Written as DNA, the CDR3 is TGCGCCAGCAGTCCCGCAGGGGAAAGGGATTCACCCCTCCACTTT.

This clonotype has just a few counts. The chain links TRBV18 to TRBJ2-7; maybe TRBD2 (6 bases). V shed 3 bases and J shed 3 bases, with 15 bases lying between them. CDR1 and CDR2 from the germline V gene are KGHSH and LQKENI. The CDR3 extends over 15 amino acids. The CDR3 spells CASSPRGRRDYEQYF. In DNA form, the CDR3 reads TGTGCCAGCTCACCTCGGGGGAGAAGGGACTACGAGCAGTACTTC.

The chain recombines TRBV2 with TRBJ2-3; D not certain. The V gene lost 4 bases and the J gene lost 3 bases, with 11 bases spanning the gap. CDR3 length: 14 residues. The germline gives CDR1 SNHLY, CDR2 FYNNEI. CDR3 bases: TGTGCCAGCAGTGTAAGATCGCCTACAGATACGCAGTATTTT. It yields the protein CASSVRSPTDTQYF. Full variable domain (remainder filled in from reference TRBV2 and TRBJ2-3): EPEVTQTPSHQVTQMGQEVILRCVPISNHLYFYWYRQILGQKVEFLVSFYNNEISEKSEIFDDQFSVERPDGSNFTLKIRSTKLEDSAMYFCASSVRSPTDTQYFGPGTRLTVL.

This clonotype turned up a few times. The chain combines TRBV20-1 with TRBJ2-7; D is perhaps TRBD1 or TRBD2 (7 bases each). The CDR3 spans 12 residues. Germline CDR1 is DFQATT and CDR2 is SNEGSKA (reference sequence). CDR3: CSGGGQTYEQYF. The CDR3 DNA follows: TGCAGCGGCGGGGGACAGACCTACGAGCAGTACTTC.

The chain uses TRBV20-1 and TRBJ2-4; D call uncertain. The J call could be wrong; TRBJ2-5 is a better fit for the DNA end. Germline CDR1 DFQATT, CDR2 SNEGSKA (reference sequence). The CDR3 contains 13 residues. DNA for the CDR3: TGCAGTGCTAGAGATCTCGGAGAAGAGACCCAGTACTTC. It codes for CSARDLGEETQYF.

This clonotype was found a few times. The chain is built from TRBV14 and TRBJ2-7, with D perhaps matching TRBD2 (6 bases). This CDR3 is 15 amino acids long. The V gene lost 2 bases and the J gene lost 3 bases, with 14 bases spanning the gap. Germline V gives CDR1 SGHDN, CDR2 FVKESK. The CDR3 region is CASSQSATSIYEQYF. CDR3 nucleotide sequence: TGTGCCAGCAGCCAATCGGCCACTAGCATCTACGAGCAGTACTTC.

This chain links TRBV6-2 or TRBV6-3 with TRBJ2-1; D assignment may be TRBD1 or TRBD2 (10 bases each). The CDR3 totals 19 residues. Trimming shortened V by 5 bases and J by 7 bases, and 30 bases separated the two germline ends. Germline V CDR1 and CDR2: MNHEY, SVGEGT. In nucleotides, the CDR3 is TGTGCCAGCAGTCCCCCCGACAGGGGGCTAGCGGGAGAGGATAATGAGCAGTTCTTC. This encodes CASSPPDRGLAGEDNEQFF.

This clonotype was seen a handful of times. The chain carries TRBV20-1 and TRBJ2-4, with 9 bases lining up with TRBD1. Germline V CDR1 and CDR2: DFQATT, SNEGSKA (reference sequence). V lost 3 bases, J lost 4 bases, and 10 bases stayed unmatched. The CDR3 runs 16 residues. For the CDR3, the DNA is TGCAGTGCTAGGGCACCCGGCGGGACAGGGAAAAACATTCAGTACTTC. Translation gives CSARAPGGTGKNIQYF.

This clonotype has just a few counts. The chain has TRBV9 and TRBJ2-5; a weak D match, TRBD2 (6 bases). The J call may be wrong; the DNA end is better matched by TRBJ2-7. This CDR3 comprises 15 residues. Germline loops: CDR1 SGDLS, CDR2 YYNGEE. CDR3 bases: TGTGCCAGCAGCGTAGCTGGCGGGATTGTCTACGAGCAGTACTTC. Protein product: CASSVAGGIVYEQYF.

This clonotype was counted only a few times. The V and J genes are TRBV20-1 and TRBJ1-1; D possibly corresponds to TRBD1 (6 bases). The germline V gene encodes CDR1 DFQATT and CDR2 SNEGSKA (reference sequence). With 3 bases removed from V and 4 bases from J, the gap between germline ends came to 12 bases. This CDR3 region has 13 residues. CDR3 region: CSASWGAGTEAFF. The CDR3 coding sequence is TGCAGTGCTAGTTGGGGGGCTGGCACTGAAGCTTTCTTT.

This clonotype came up a few times. The rearrangement joins TRBV29-1 to TRBJ2-5; possibly TRBD2 for D (5 bases). Germline loops: CDR1 SQVTM, CDR2 ANQGSEA. The CDR3 spans 13 residues. The V end lost 3 bases, the J end lost 1 base, and 9 bases lay between the germline ends. This chain's CDR3 is CSVDPGIQETQYF. In DNA form, the CDR3 reads TGCAGCGTTGATCCGGGAATCCAAGAGACCCAGTACTTC.

This chain uses TRBV20-1 with TRBJ1-6; D is ambiguous. V was cut by 0 bases and J by 18 bases, with 15 bases left in between. The CDR3 length is 12 residues. The germline V gene encodes CDR1 DFQATT and CDR2 SNEGSKA (reference sequence). The CDR3 spells CSARDRAGDRHF. The CDR3 nucleotides read TGCAGTGCTAGAGACCGGGCGGGAGATCGCCACTTT.

This clonotype was counted ten times or more. J is TRBJ2-5 and V is TRBV5-1; D remains ambiguous. Looked up from germline, CDR1 is SGHRS and CDR2 is YFSETQ. Trimming pared 0 bases from V and 1 base from J, leaving 7 bases between. The CDR3 loop spans 14 amino acids. The CDR3 reads CASSLGFGQETQYF. The CDR3 nucleotides are TGCGCCAGCAGCTTGGGTTTCGGCCAAGAGACCCAGTACTTC.

The sample holds one count of this clonotype. V usage is TRBV20-1 and J usage is TRBJ2-4, with 9 bases identical to TRBD2. V trimming: 6 bases; J trimming: 0 bases; junction bases outside the gene matches: 12. The CDR3 has 17 residues. Germline CDR1 and CDR2: DFQATT and SNEGSKA (reference sequence). CDR3 nucleotide sequence: TGCAGTGCCCGCGCGCGGGGGGGAGATATAGCCAAAAACATTCAGTACTTC. Translating gives CSARARGGDIAKNIQYF.